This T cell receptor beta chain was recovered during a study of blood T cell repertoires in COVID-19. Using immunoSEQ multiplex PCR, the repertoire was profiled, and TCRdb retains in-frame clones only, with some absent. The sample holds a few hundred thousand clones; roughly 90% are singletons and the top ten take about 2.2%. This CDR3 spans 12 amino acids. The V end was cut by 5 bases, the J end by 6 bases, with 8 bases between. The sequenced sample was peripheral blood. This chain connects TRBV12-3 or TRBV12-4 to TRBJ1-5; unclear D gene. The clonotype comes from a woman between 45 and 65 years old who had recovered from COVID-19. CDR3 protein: CASSDRGQPQHF. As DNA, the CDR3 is TGTGCCAGCAGTGATCGGGGTCAGCCCCAGCATTTT.